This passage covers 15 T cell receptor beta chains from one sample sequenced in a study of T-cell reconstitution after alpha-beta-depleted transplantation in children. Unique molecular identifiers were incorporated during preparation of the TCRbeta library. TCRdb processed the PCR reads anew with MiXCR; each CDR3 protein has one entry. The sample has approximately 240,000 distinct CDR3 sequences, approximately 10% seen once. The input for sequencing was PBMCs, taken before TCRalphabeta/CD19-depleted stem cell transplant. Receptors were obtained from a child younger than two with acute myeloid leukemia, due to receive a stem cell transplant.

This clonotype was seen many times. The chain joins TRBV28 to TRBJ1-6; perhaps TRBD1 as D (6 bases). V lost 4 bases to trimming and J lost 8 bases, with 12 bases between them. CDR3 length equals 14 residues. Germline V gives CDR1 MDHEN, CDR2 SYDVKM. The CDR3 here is CASSSQGWDSPLHF. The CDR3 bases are TGTGCCAGCAGTTCGCAGGGGTGGGATTCACCCCTCCACTTT.

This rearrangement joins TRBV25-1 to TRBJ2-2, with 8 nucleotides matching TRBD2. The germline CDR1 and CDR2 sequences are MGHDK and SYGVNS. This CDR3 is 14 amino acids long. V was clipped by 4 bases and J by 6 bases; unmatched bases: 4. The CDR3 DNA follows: TGTGCCAGCAGTGCCGCGGGGGGCCCCGGGGAGCTGTTTTTT. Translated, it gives CASSAAGGPGELFF.

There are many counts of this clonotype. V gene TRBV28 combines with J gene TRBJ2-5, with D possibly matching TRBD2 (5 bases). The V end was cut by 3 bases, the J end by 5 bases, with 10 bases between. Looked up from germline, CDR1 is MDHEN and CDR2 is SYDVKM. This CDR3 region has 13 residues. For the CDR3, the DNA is TGTGCCAGCAGTTTGGGAGAAGGCGAGACCCAGTACTTC. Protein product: CASSLGEGETQYF.

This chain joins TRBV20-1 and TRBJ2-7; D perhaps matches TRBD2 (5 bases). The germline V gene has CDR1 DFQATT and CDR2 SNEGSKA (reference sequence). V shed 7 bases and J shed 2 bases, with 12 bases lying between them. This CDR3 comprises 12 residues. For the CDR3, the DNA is TGCAGTGGAGGACGGGGAGCCTACGAGCAGTACTTC. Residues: CSGGRGAYEQYF.

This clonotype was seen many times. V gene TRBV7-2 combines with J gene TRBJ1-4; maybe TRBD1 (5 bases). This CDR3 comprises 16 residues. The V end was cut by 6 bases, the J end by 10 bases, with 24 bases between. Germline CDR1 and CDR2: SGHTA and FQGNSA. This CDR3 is CASRPDPRAGGGKLFF. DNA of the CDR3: TGTGCCAGCAGACCCGATCCCCGGGCGGGGGGAGGAAAACTGTTTTTT.

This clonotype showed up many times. DNA of the CDR3: TGCGCCAGCAGCTTGCGACCGGGACAGCTACACTCTGGGGCCAACGTCCTGACTTTC. This translates into CASSLRPGQLHSGANVLTF. The chain combines TRBV5-1 with TRBJ2-6, with 7 bases fitting TRBD1. V was clipped by 1 base and J by 0 bases; unmatched bases: 10. This CDR3 is 19 amino acids long. Germline CDR1 reads SGHRS; CDR2 reads YFSETQ.

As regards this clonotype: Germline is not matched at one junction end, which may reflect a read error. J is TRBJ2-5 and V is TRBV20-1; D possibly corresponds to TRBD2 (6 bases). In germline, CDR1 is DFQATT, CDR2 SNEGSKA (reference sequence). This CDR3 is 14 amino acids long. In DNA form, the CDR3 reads TGCAGTGCTAGAGATCCTAGGAGGGGAGAGACCCAGGACTTC. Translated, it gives CSARDPRRGETQDF.

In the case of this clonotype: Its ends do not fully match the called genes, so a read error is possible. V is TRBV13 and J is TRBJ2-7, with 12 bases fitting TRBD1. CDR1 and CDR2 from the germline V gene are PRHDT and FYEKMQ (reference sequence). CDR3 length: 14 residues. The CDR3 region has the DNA TGTGCCAGCAGCTTCGGGACAGGGGGCTACGAGCGGTACTTC. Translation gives CASSFGTGGYERYF.

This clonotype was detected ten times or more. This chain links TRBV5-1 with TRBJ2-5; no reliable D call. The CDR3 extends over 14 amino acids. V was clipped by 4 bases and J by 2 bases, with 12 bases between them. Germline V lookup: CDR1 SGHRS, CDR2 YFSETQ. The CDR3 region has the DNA TGCGCCAGCAGCCCTGGGGTCCAGCAAGAGACCCAGTACTTC. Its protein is CASSPGVQQETQYF.

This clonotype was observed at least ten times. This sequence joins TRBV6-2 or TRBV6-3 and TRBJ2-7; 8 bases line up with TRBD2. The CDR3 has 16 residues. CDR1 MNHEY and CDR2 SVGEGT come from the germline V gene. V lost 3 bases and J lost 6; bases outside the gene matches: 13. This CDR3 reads CASSYHPGTRPFEQYF. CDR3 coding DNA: TGTGCCAGCAGTTATCATCCCGGGACTAGGCCGTTCGAGCAGTACTTC.

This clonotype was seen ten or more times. CDR3 DNA sequence: TGCGCCAGCAGCTTTGGCAGACAGGGGGTTAATTCACCCCTCCACTTT. Encoded protein: CASSFGRQGVNSPLHF. This chain joins TRBV5-1 and TRBJ1-6; TRBD1 matches 9 bases. V dropped 2 bases and J dropped 6; count of bases not matched to a gene: 6. The CDR3 length is 16 residues. Germline CDR1 is SGHRS and CDR2 is YFSETQ.

The CDR3 DNA follows: TGTGCCAGCAGTTTAAGACAGGGGAATCAGCCCCAGCATTTT. It yields the protein CASSLRQGNQPQHF. The V call is TRBV12-3 or TRBV12-4, the J call TRBJ1-5; 8 bases align to TRBD1. The V and J ends lost 2 bases and 4 bases, in that order; junction bases with no gene match: 1. This CDR3 region has 14 residues.

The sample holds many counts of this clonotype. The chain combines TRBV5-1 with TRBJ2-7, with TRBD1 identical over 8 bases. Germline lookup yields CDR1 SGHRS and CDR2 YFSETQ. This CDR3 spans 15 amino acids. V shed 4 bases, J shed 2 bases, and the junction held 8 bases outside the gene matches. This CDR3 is CASSPGTGNPYEQYF. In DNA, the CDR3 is TGCGCCAGCAGCCCCGGGACAGGTAATCCCTACGAGCAGTACTTC.

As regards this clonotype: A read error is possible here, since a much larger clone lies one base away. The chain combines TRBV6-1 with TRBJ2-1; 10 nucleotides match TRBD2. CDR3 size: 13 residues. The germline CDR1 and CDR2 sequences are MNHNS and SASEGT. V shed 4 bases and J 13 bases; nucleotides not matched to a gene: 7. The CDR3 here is CASSVGSGGAQFF. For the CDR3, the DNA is TGTGCCAGCAGTGTAGGGAGCGGGGGGGCTCAGTTCTTC.

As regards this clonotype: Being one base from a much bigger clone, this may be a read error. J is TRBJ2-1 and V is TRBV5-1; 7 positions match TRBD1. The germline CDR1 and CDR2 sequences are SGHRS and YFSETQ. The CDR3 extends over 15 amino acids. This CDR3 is CAGSRDSGAYNEQFF. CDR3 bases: TGCGCCGGCAGCAGGGACAGTGGGGCCTACAATGAGCAGTTCTTC.